This T cell receptor (beta chain) was profiled in a study of shared clonotypes between healthy human individuals (dated by TCRdb to the early 2020s). Regarding the study in general: A couple of women and a few men aged 18 to 49 years were included in the cohort. To estimate repertoire size and how much clonotype sharing occurs between individuals, the study deeply sequenced the blood TCR repertoires of roughly 5 healthy adults. Between about 0.8 and 9 billion PBMCs per donor were obtained by leukapheresis. Libraries were prepared and TCR repertoires were sequenced by different laboratories using diverse techniques, in order to increase sequencing depth and limit assay-specific biases. For each donor, CD4 naive and CD4 memory were each run on three plates, CD8 naive on two plates, and CD8 memory on one plate. General findings and caveats noted by the study authors: Because the study included only a small number of donors, the genetic and exposure-history diversity represented was limited. Rarefaction of sorted-subset datasets indicated incomplete sequencing despite the large sequencing depth. Pairwise subsampling indicated that sequencing depth was expected to affect the degree of clonotype sharing among donors. Higher generation probabilities were observed for clonotypes shared by all four sorted-subset donors than for non-shared clonotypes. Across four donors, roughly 5.4% of naive CD4, approximately 3.6% of naive CD8, 2.3% of memory CD4, and over 0.35% of memory CD8 clonotypes were shared. Sampling was limited to blood, and TCR repertoires in tissue likely differ from TCR repertoires in blood. Estimated clonotype richness was generally larger for naive than for memory subsets.

CDR1 is given as SGHTA and CDR2 as FQGNSA, both from the germline V gene. Deletion took 4 bases off V and 4 bases off J, with a span of 8 bases between the germline ends. Spanning cysteine to phenylalanine, the CDR3 consists of 13 amino acids. Just CDR3 DNA is preserved here, 39 bases in frame from base 1. Points on this clone: The antigen it recognizes is unknown. Nothing much larger sits one base from this clone, and base qualities are not available.

Using the deep immunoSEQ assay, TCR CDR3 regions were amplified from genomic DNA by multiplex PCR. Genomic DNA extracted from each cell subset was distributed evenly over all wells of several immunoSEQ 96-well plates, and each plate served as one replicate. For sorted subsets, each replicate PCR was loaded with around 200 ng genomic DNA, equivalent to about 30,000 T cell genomes. Purified libraries were measured with a Qubit 3.0 fluorometer, size-checked on a Bioanalyzer 2100, and measured again with the KAPA Library Quantification kit. Every immunoSEQ 96-well plate was sequenced on a dedicated single-read 150-cycle Illumina NextSeq 550 flow cell. The authors processed their data as follows. The immunoSEQ output contained only junctional sequences without quality scores, so filtering could not match that applied to full-length reads. Sequences were annotated with PyIR, a Python wrapper for IgBLAST v1.9, using IMGT germline references to assign V/J genes and CDR3. Reads with weak V/J assignments (E-value above 1e-6), missing CDR3, stop codons, out-of-frame junctions, or ambiguous translated residues were removed. V3J clonotypes were defined as sequences sharing the same inferred V gene, J gene, and CDR3 amino acid sequence. Percentage overlap between repertoires was calculated by dividing the number of shared unique clonotypes by the size of the smaller repertoire. Repertoire richness was assessed with RTK rarefaction, the Chao1 estimator, and Recon v2.1 estimates of unobserved clonotypes. Generation probabilities for all TCRbeta clonotypes obtained by the gDNA method from a handful of donors were computed using OLGA. This is the immuneACCESS table as TCRdb keeps it, with only in-frame sequences that have V and J called. A part of the clones is gone; compared with another copy, unresolved V genes explain less than half, and the rest is unexplained. V and J calls and clone size come straight from that table; D and trimming were deduced from the DNA. This sample comprises some 1,400,000 clones, 96% of them detected only once. 1% to 1.5% of the sample rests with the top ten.

Healthy HIV-negative adults with no recently reported acute infections or vaccinations were included as donors. Only Caucasian adults living in Nashville, Tennessee, USA were represented among the donors. Magnetic negative selection was used to enrich CD4+ T cells, after which naive cells were positively selected on CD45RA and the negative fraction became the memory subset. After blood collection by leukapheresis, PBMCs were isolated using Ficoll-Histopaque density gradient centrifugation and then cryopreserved in the vapor phase of liquid nitrogen. Analytical flow cytometry was used to check the purity and quantity of every magnetically sorted T cell population. Genomic DNA was isolated from every sorted fraction and measured by UV absorbance on a Nanodrop 2000c.

The receptor's source is a man younger than 40 in good health. Sample: naive CD4+ T cells sorted from blood. What this sample's cell subset or site label stands for: CD45RA+ positively selected. Recombination linked TRBV7-2 to TRBJ2-1, with the D gene not confidently named. CDR3 sequence: CASSYRRYNEQFF. The base sequence is TGTGCCAGCAGCTATCGACGGTACAATGAGCAGTTCTTC.